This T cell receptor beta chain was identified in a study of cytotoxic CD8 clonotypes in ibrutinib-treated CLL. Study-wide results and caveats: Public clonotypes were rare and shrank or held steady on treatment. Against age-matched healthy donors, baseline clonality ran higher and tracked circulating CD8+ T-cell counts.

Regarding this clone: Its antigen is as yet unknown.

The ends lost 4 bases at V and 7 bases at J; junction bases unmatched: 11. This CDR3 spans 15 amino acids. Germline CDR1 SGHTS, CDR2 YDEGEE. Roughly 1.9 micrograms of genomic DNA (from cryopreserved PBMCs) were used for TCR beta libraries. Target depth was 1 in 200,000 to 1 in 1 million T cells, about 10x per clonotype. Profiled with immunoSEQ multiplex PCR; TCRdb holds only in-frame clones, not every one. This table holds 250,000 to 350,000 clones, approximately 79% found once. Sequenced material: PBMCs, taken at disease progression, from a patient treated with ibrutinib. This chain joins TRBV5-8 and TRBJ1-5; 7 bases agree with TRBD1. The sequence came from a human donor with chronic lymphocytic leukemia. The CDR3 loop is CASSKGQLTIQPQHF. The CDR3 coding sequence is TGTGCCAGCAGCAAGGGACAGTTAACCATCCAGCCCCAGCATTTT.